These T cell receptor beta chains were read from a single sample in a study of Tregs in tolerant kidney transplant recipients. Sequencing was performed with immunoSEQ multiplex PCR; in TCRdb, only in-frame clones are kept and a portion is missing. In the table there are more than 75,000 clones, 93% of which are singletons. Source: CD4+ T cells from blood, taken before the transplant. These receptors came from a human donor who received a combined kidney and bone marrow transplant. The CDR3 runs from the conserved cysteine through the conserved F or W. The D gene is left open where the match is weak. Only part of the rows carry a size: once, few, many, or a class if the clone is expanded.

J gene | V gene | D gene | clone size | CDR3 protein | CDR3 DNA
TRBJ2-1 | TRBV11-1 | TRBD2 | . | CASRRLAGVLSDEQFF | TGTGCCAGCAGACGACTAGCGGGAGTATTGAGTGATGAGCAGTTCTTC
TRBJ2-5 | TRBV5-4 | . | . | CASSLRTTPQETQYF | TGTGCCAGCAGCTTGCGTACTACCCCCCAAGAGACCCAGTACTTC
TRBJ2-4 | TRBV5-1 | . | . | CASSLSAGSAKNIQYF | TGCGCCAGCAGCTTGTCGGCGGGGTCGGCCAAAAACATTCAGTACTTC
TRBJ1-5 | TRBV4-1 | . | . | CASSQVPARGHPKPQHF | TGCGCCAGCAGCCAAGTCCCGGCCAGGGGACATCCGAAGCCCCAGCATTTT
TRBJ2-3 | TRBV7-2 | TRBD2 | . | CASSRGSAGGTDTQYF | TGTGCCAGCAGCCGCGGAAGTGCGGGAGGCACAGATACGCAGTATTTT
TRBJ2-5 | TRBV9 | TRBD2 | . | CASSVGGLAFQETQYF | TGTGCCAGCAGCGTAGGGGGACTAGCGTTCCAAGAGACCCAGTACTTC
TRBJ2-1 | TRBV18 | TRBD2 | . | CASSRTSGVNYNEQFF | TGTGCCAGCTCACGGACTAGCGGGGTGAACTACAATGAGCAGTTCTTC
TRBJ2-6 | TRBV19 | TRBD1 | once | CASSKDRGLPGANVLTF | TGTGCCAGTAGTAAGGACAGGGGGTTGCCTGGGGCCAACGTCCTGACTTTC
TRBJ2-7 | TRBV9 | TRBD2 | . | CASSSGSGGPGEQYF | TGTGCCAGCAGCTCTGGTTCGGGGGGGCCGGGGGAGCAGTACTTC
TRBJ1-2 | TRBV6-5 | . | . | CASSYGAGDPNYGYTF | TGTGCCAGCAGTTACGGGGCAGGCGACCCTAACTATGGCTACACCTTC
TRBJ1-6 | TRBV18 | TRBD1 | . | CASSPVGQSHSPLHF | TGTGCCAGCTCACCCGTGGGACAGAGTCATTCACCCCTCCACTTT
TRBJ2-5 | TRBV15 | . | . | CATSRTPGLETQYF | TGTGCCACCAGCAGAACCCCGGGACTTGAGACCCAGTACTTC
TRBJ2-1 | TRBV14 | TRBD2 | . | CASSQGGGYSYNEQFF | TGTGCCAGCAGCCAAGGGGGGGGTTACTCCTACAATGAGCAGTTCTTC
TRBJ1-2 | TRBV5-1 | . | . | CASSSSLSQGTNYGYTF | TGCGCCAGCAGCTCGTCTCTATCACAGGGCACTAACTATGGCTACACCTTC
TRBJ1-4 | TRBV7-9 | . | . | CASSLMTVEKLFF | TGTGCCAGCAGCTTGATGACAGTTGAAAAACTGTTTTTT
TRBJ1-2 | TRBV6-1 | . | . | CASSLQGFLAGYTF | TGTGCCAGCAGTTTACAGGGTTTCTTAGCGGGCTACACCTTC
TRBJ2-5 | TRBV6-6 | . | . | CASSRTGQGQETQYF | TGTGCCAGCAGTCGTACCGGGCAGGGGCAAGAGACCCAGTACTTC
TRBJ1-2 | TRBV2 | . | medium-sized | CASSSTEGAGYTF | TGTGCCAGCAGTTCTACCGAAGGGGCGGGCTACACCTTC
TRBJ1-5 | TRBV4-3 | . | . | CASSTRTDSNQPQHF | TGCGCCAGCAGCACCCGGACTGATAGCAATCAGCCCCAGCATTTT
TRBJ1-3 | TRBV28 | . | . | CASSSYGQLSGNTIYF | TGTGCCAGCAGTTCGTACGGACAGCTCTCTGGAAACACCATATATTTT
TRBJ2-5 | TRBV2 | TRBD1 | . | CASSETGLETQYF | TGTGCCAGCAGTGAGACAGGGTTGGAGACCCAGTACTTC
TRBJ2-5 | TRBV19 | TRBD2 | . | CASSVLAGGQETQYF | TGTGCCAGTAGTGTATTAGCGGGAGGTCAAGAGACCCAGTACTTC
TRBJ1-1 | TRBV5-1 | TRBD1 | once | CASSLPTGSTEAFF | TGCGCCAGCAGCTTGCCGACAGGGTCCACTGAAGCTTTCTTT
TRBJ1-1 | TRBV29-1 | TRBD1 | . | CSAGQGPRMNTEAFF | TGCAGCGCAGGACAGGGACCCCGGATGAACACTGAAGCTTTCTTT
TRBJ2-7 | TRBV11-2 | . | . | CASTLNSGSYEQYF | TGTGCCAGCACCTTAAATTCGGGGTCGTACGAGCAGTACTTC
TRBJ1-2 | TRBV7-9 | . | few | CASSLGGVGTYGYTF | TGTGCCAGCAGCTTGGGCGGGGTCGGCACCTATGGCTACACCTTC
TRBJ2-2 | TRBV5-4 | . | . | CASSLLVGGELFF | TGTGCCAGCAGCTTGTTAGTCGGCGGGGAGCTGTTTTTT
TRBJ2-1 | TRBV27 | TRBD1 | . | CASSQTGELYNEQFF | TGTGCCAGCAGCCAAACAGGGGAACTCTACAATGAGCAGTTCTTC
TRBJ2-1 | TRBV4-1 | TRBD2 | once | CASSQDQGLAYNEQFF | TGCGCCAGCAGCCAAGATCAGGGACTAGCCTACAATGAGCAGTTCTTC
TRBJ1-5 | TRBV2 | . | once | CASSEGVARVQPQHF | TGTGCCAGCAGTGAAGGGGTTGCGCGGGTTCAGCCCCAGCATTTT
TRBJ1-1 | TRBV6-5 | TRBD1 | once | CASSYSTGAGTEAFF | TGTGCCAGCAGTTACTCGACAGGGGCCGGCACTGAAGCTTTCTTT
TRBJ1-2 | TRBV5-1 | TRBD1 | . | CASSLLQGAGSGYTF | TGCGCCAGCAGCTTGTTACAGGGGGCTGGGTCTGGCTACACCTTC
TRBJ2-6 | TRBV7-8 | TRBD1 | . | CASSFQLGQGAGSGANVLTF | TGTGCCAGCAGCTTCCAACTCGGACAGGGGGCTGGCTCTGGGGCCAACGTCCTGACTTTC
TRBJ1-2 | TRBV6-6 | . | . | CASSNSPGFGYGYTF | TGTGCCAGCAGTAACTCCCCGGGGTTTGGGTATGGCTACACCTTC
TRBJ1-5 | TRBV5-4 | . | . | CASSTPGGRLNQPQHF | TGTGCCAGCAGCACCCCGGGAGGGAGACTCAATCAGCCCCAGCATTTT
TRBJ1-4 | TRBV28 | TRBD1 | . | CASRYTGGSEKLFF | TGTGCCAGCAGATATACAGGGGGCTCTGAAAAACTGTTTTTT
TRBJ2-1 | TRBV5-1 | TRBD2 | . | CASSPSGGNNEQFF | TGCGCCAGCAGTCCTAGCGGGGGGAACAATGAGCAGTTCTTC
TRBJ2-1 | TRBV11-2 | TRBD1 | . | CASSLRQGSNEQFF | TGTGCCAGCAGCTTGCGACAGGGAAGCAATGAGCAGTTCTTC
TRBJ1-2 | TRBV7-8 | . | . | CASSFRRGYGYTF | TGTGCCAGCAGCTTCCGACGGGGCTATGGCTACACCTTC
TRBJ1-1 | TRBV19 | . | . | CASSIQGLGEAFF | TGTGCCAGTAGTATACAGGGTCTCGGTGAAGCTTTCTTT
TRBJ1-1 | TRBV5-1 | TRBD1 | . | CASSTAGTGGVMDTEAFF | TGCGCCAGCAGCACAGCCGGGACAGGGGGCGTCATGGACACTGAAGCTTTCTTT
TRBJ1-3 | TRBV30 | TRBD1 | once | CAWAYNRGKTGNTIYF | TGTGCCTGGGCTTATAACAGGGGCAAAACTGGAAACACCATATATTTT
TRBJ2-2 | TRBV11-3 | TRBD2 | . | CASSLLAAGELFF | TGTGCCAGCAGTTTACTAGCGGCCGGGGAGCTGTTTTTT
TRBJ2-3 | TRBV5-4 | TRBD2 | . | CASSFGLAGSTDTQYF | TGTGCCAGCAGCTTCGGACTAGCGGGAAGCACAGATACGCAGTATTTT
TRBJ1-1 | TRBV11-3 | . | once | CASSFGLSEAFF | TGTGCCAGCAGCTTCGGTCTATCTGAAGCTTTCTTT
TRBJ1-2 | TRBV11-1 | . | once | CASSPGGSGYYGYTF | TGTGCCAGCAGCCCTGGGGGGTCGGGATACTATGGCTACACCTTC
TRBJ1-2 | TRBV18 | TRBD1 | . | CASSPPVRQGVAYGYTF | TGTGCCAGCTCACCACCGGTTCGACAGGGGGTGGCCTATGGCTACACCTTC
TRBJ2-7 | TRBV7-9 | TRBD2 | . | CASSPKWGTSGYEQYF | TGTGCCAGCAGCCCCAAGTGGGGGACTAGCGGATACGAGCAGTACTTC
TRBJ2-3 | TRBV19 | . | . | CASSRTRYGDTQYF | TGTGCCAGTAGCCGGACTCGTTACGGCGATACGCAGTATTTT
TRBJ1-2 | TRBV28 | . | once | CASSFAQQGNYGYTF | TGTGCCAGCAGTTTCGCACAACAGGGTAACTATGGCTACACCTTC
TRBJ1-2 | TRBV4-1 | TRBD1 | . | CASSQTGTAYGYTF | TGCGCCAGCAGCCAAACTGGGACAGCTTATGGCTACACCTTC
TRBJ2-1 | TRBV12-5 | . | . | CASGLGDSGVRNEQFF | TGTGCTAGTGGTTTGGGAGACTCGGGTGTAAGGAATGAGCAGTTCTTC
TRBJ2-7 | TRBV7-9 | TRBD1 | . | CASSAARTGAYEQYF | TGTGCCAGCAGCGCGGCCCGGACAGGGGCGTACGAGCAGTACTTC
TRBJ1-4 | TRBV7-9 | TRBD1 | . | CASSLGTGATFNEKLFF | TGTGCCAGCAGCCTCGGGACAGGGGCCACTTTTAATGAAAAACTGTTTTTT
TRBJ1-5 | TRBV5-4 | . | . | CASSLDRNQPQHF | TGTGCCAGCAGCTTGGACAGAAATCAGCCCCAGCATTTT